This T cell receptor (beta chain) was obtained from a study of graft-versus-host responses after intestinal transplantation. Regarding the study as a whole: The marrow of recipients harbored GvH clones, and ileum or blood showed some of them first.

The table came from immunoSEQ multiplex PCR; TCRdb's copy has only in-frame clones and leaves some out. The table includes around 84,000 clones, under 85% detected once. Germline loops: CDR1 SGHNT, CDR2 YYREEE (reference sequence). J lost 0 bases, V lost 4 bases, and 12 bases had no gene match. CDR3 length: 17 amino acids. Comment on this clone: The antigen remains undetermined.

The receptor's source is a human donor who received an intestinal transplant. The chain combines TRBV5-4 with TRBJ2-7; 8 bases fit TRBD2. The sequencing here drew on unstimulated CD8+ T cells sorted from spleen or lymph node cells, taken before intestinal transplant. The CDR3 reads CASSTFRAGGSSYEQYF. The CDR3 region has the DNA TGTGCCAGCAGCACTTTCAGGGCGGGGGGTTCCTCCTACGAGCAGTACTTC.